One and the same sample provided the 32 T cell receptor beta chains below, sequenced in a study of cytomegalovirus exposure and HLA in healthy donors. The PCR employed 60 Vbeta primers together with 13 Jbeta primers. Sequenced by immunoSEQ multiplex PCR; TCRdb stores in-frame clones only, minus some. The sample holds approximately 140,000 clones, approximately 80% seen once. The sequencing sample was made of PBMCs. Every receptor here comes from a man aged 35 to 55 in good health and CMV-seronegative.

The chain joins TRBV28 to TRBJ1-4; the match to TRBD1 covers 7 bases. The V segment lost 3 bases and the J segment 6 bases; nucleotides outside the gene matches: 4. Germline CDR1 and CDR2: MDHEN and SYDVKM. CDR3 length: 14 residues. CDR3 protein: CASSFPDRDEKLFF. In nucleotides, the CDR3 is TGTGCCAGCAGTTTCCCTGACAGGGATGAAAAACTGTTTTTT.

J is TRBJ1-6 and V is TRBV4-1; 8 nucleotides match TRBD1. CDR1 is MGHRA and CDR2 is YSYEKL in the germline V gene. The CDR3 runs to 16 residues. V dropped 6 bases and J dropped 4; count of bases not matched to a gene: 8. The CDR3 is CASSRSGTGYNSPLHF. The CDR3 region has the DNA TGCGCCAGCAGTCGATCGGGGACAGGATATAATTCACCCCTCCACTTT.

The chain combines TRBV4-1 with TRBJ2-1; 11 bases map to TRBD2. Looked up from germline, CDR1 is MGHRA and CDR2 is YSYEKL. CDR3 size: 18 residues. V lost 0 bases and J lost 5; bases outside the gene matches: 9. Written as DNA, the CDR3 is TGCGCCAGCAGCCAAGACCCACCGGGACTAGCGGTGAACAATGAGCAGTTCTTC. Translation gives CASSQDPPGLAVNNEQFF.

V and J are TRBV6-1 and TRBJ2-3, with 8 bases aligning to TRBD2. The CDR3 has 14 amino acids. The V segment lost 9 bases and the J segment 5 bases; nucleotides outside the gene matches: 10. Germline loops: CDR1 MNHNS, CDR2 SASEGT. The CDR3 nucleotides are TGTGCCAGTTCATCGAGCGGGAGAGTAGATACGCAGTATTTT. Its protein is CASSSSGRVDTQYF.

This clone was detected a few times. The rearrangement uses TRBV5-6 and TRBJ2-1; a possible D gene is TRBD2 (5 bases). The V gene's germline CDR1 is SGHDT and CDR2 YYEEEE. V gave up 0 bases and J gave up 0 bases, with 10 bases separating them. The CDR3 spans 16 residues. CDR3 sequence (DNA): TGTGCCAGCAGCTTGGCCGGGGTCGGCTCCTACAATGAGCAGTTCTTC. Translating it yields CASSLAGVGSYNEQFF.

In this sample, this clone turned up a few times. The chain carries TRBV6-6 and TRBJ2-7; TRBD1 aligns across 9 bases. The CDR3 consists of 14 residues. Losses at the gene ends were 3 bases for V and 5 bases for J; bases not matched to a gene: 5. Per the germline V gene, CDR1 is MNHNY and CDR2 is SVGAGI (reference sequence). CDR3 DNA sequence: TGTGCCAGCAGTTATCGGGACAGGGTAAACGAGCAGTACTTC. This gives the protein CASSYRDRVNEQYF.

This chain joins TRBV5-6 and TRBJ2-1; 11 positions agree with TRBD2. The CDR3 covers 16 residues. Trimming took 5 bases from V and 3 from J; bases not matched to a gene: 7. Germline V lookup: CDR1 SGHDT, CDR2 YYEEEE. Written as DNA, the CDR3 is TGTGCCAGCAGATTTATAGCGGGGGGGCTCTACAATGAGCAGTTCTTC. Amino acid sequence: CASRFIAGGLYNEQFF.

This chain joins TRBV28 and TRBJ1-4, with a tentative D call TRBD1 (5 bases). The CDR3 extends over 12 amino acids. V was pared by 7 bases and J by 8 bases, with 11 bases between. In germline, CDR1 is MDHEN, CDR2 SYDVKM. The CDR3 region has the DNA TGTGCCAGCACGGGGGAGGGGGAAAAACTGTTTTTT. As protein: CASTGEGEKLFF.

The V and J genes are TRBV19 and TRBJ2-2; 9 nucleotides align to TRBD1. The CDR3 contains 16 residues. From germline, CDR1 is LNHDA and CDR2 SQIVND (reference sequence). Germline trimming cut 5 bases from V and 6 bases from J; bases unmatched to any gene: 10. The CDR3: CASSPWTGVRAGELFF. CDR3 nucleotide sequence: TGTGCCAGTAGTCCCTGGACAGGGGTGAGAGCCGGGGAGCTGTTTTTT. The entire variable domain, with the rest obtained from reference TRBV19 and TRBJ2-2, is as follows: DGGITQSPKYLFRKEGQNVTLSCEQNLNHDAMYWYRQDPGQGLRLIYYSQIVNDFQKGDIAEGYSVSREKKESFPLTVTSAQKNPTAFYLCASSPWTGVRAGELFFGEGSRLTVL.

This clone was detected once. This chain links TRBV6-5 with TRBJ1-1; D gene ambiguous. Looked up from germline, CDR1 is MNHEY and CDR2 is SVGAGI. The CDR3 consists of 15 residues. Trimming pared 5 bases from V and 3 bases from J, leaving 16 bases between. The CDR3 bases are TGTGCCAGCAGTCCGTCGGGAACTAAGGACACTGAAGCTTTCTTT. This translates into CASSPSGTKDTEAFF.

The chain couples TRBV5-1 to TRBJ2-5; perhaps TRBD1 as D (6 bases). The CDR3 is made up of 15 amino acids. V was trimmed by 2 bases and J by 2 bases, leaving 13 bases between them. Germline values: CDR1 SGHRS, CDR2 YFSETQ. The CDR3 spells CASSLNRVSQETQYF. The CDR3, as DNA: TGCGCCAGCAGCTTAAACAGGGTTTCGCAAGAGACCCAGTACTTC. The variable domain in full, with the rest retrieved from reference TRBV5-1 and TRBJ2-5, is KAGVTQTPRYLIKTRGQQVTLSCSPISGHRSVSWYQQTPGQGLQFLFEYFSETQRNKGNFPGRFSGRQFSNSRSEMNVSTLELGDSALYLCASSLNRVSQETQYFGPGTRLLVL.

The chain is built from TRBV7-9 and TRBJ1-1; D is undetermined. The CDR3 extends over 11 amino acids. The germline gives CDR1 SEHNR, CDR2 FQNEAQ (reference sequence). With 5 bases removed from V and 6 bases from J, the gap between germline ends came to 7 bases. This CDR3 is CASSPGAEAFF. CDR3 DNA: TGTGCCAGCAGCCCCGGGGCTGAAGCTTTCTTT.

This clone appeared a single time. CDR3 amino acids: CASSSTLALEQYF. CDR3 DNA sequence: TGTGCCAGCAGCTCCACGCTAGCGTTAGAGCAGTACTTC. The chain uses TRBV11-1 and TRBJ2-7; D might be TRBD2 (6 bases). The germline V and J ends were trimmed by 4 bases and 7 bases, with 14 bases remaining between them. Per the germline V gene, CDR1 is SGHAT and CDR2 is FQDESV (reference sequence). The CDR3 runs 13 residues.

The chain has TRBV7-3 and TRBJ2-2; 10 positions match TRBD2. The germline V gene encodes CDR1 SGHTA and CDR2 FQGTGA. With V trimmed by 0 bases and J by 0 bases, 4 bases remained unmatched. The CDR3 runs 18 residues. CDR3 bases: TGTGCCAGCAGCTTAACGCCACTAGCGGGGACGAACACCGGGGAGCTGTTTTTT. Residues: CASSLTPLAGTNTGELFF. The variable domain in full, completed from reference TRBV7-3 and TRBJ2-2, reads GAGVSQTPSNKVTEKGKYVELRCDPISGHTALYWYRQSLGQGPEFLIYFQGTGAADDSGLPNDRFFAVRPEGSVSTLKIQRTERGDSAVYLCASSLTPLAGTNTGELFFGEGSRLTVL.

This chain connects TRBV4-1 to TRBJ2-5; TRBD1 agrees at 8 bases. Germline CDR1 is MGHRA and CDR2 is YSYEKL. The V gene end was trimmed by 3 bases and the J gene end by 1 base; junction bases not matched to a gene: 7. This CDR3 is 16 amino acids long. CDR3 coding DNA: TGCGCCAGCAGCCAGCTCCCGACAGGGGCCCAAGAGACCCAGTACTTC. Translating gives CASSQLPTGAQETQYF.

V is TRBV2 and J is TRBJ2-3; D unclear. V dropped 8 bases and J dropped 4 bases, with 4 bases sitting between them. CDR1 SNHLY and CDR2 FYNNEI come from the germline V gene. CDR3 size: 10 residues. The CDR3 sequence: CASQSDTQYF. The CDR3 region has the DNA TGTGCCAGCCAGTCAGATACGCAGTATTTT. The complete variable domain, with remaining parts taken from reference TRBV2 and TRBJ2-3, reads EPEVTQTPSHQVTQMGQEVILRCVPISNHLYFYWYRQILGQKVEFLVSFYNNEISEKSEIFDDQFSVERPDGSNFTLKIRSTKLEDSAMYFCASQSDTQYFGPGTRLTVL.

With regard to this clone: One end of the junction is discordant with germline, which a read error may explain. The CDR3 protein is CASSKTGTVSDAF. CDR3 coding DNA: TGTGCCAGCAGTAAAACCGGGACAGTAAGCGACGCGTTC. V and J are TRBV6-1 and TRBJ1-2; 7 nucleotides agree with TRBD1. Germline lookup yields CDR1 MNHNS and CDR2 SASEGT. This CDR3 contains 13 residues.

CDR3 sequence (DNA): TGTGCCAGTACCGCGGACAGGGGGCGCCGGGACACCGGGGAGCTGTTTTTT. It specifies CASTADRGRRDTGELFF. The chain joins TRBV19 to TRBJ2-2; 11 bases are a match to TRBD1. Unmatched junction bases numbered 10, after V lost 7 bases and J lost 3 bases. The CDR3 sequence is 17 residues long. Germline loops: CDR1 LNHDA, CDR2 SQIVND (reference sequence).

The J gene is TRBJ2-3, the V gene TRBV10-1, with no clear D. Germline loops: CDR1 WNHNN, CDR2 SYGVQD (reference sequence). CDR3 length: 16 residues. Trimming stripped 2 bases from V and 0 bases from J, with 12 bases between. Here the CDR3 reads CASSENPRGSTDTQYF. As DNA, the CDR3 is TGCGCCAGCAGTGAGAATCCTAGAGGAAGCACAGATACGCAGTATTTT.

The chain has TRBV6-4 and TRBJ1-1, with a weak D call TRBD1 (5 bases). The V and J ends lost 1 base and 0 bases respectively, with 12 bases between them. This CDR3 is built from 16 residues. Per the germline V gene, CDR1 is MRHNA and CDR2 is SNTAGT. CDR3 coding DNA: TGTGCCAGCAGTGACTGCCAGGGAGGATTGAACACTGAAGCTTTCTTT. Translation gives CASSDCQGGLNTEAFF.

The rearrangement joins TRBV2 to TRBJ2-7, with TRBD2 identical over 9 bases. The germline V gene encodes CDR1 SNHLY and CDR2 FYNNEI. Germline trimming cut 4 bases from V and 9 bases from J; bases unmatched to any gene: 16. CDR3 size: 16 residues. The CDR3 is CASSGIAGVPGGRQYF. The DNA of the CDR3 is TGTGCCAGCAGTGGGATAGCGGGAGTGCCTGGGGGGAGGCAGTACTTC. The whole variable domain, remainder taken from reference TRBV2 and TRBJ2-7, is EPEVTQTPSHQVTQMGQEVILRCVPISNHLYFYWYRQILGQKVEFLVSFYNNEISEKSEIFDDQFSVERPDGSNFTLKIRSTKLEDSAMYFCASSGIAGVPGGRQYFGPGTRLTVT.

The rearrangement uses TRBV5-6 and TRBJ2-7; D remains unclear. Trimming removed 2 bases from V and 2 bases from J, with 17 bases in between. The CDR3 runs to 16 residues. Germline values: CDR1 SGHDT, CDR2 YYEEEE. In DNA form, the CDR3 reads TGTGCCAGCAGCTTTTCTATAGGCGGAGCGACCTACGAGCAGTACTTC. The encoded protein is CASSFSIGGATYEQYF. Combining the CDR3 with reference TRBV5-6 and TRBJ2-7 gives the whole variable domain DAGVTQSPTHLIKTRGQQVTLRCSPKSGHDTVSWYQQALGQGPQFIFQYYEEEERQRGNFPDRFSGHQFPNYSSELNVNALLLGDSALYLCASSFSIGGATYEQYFGPGTRLTVT.

V gene TRBV19 combines with J gene TRBJ2-2; TRBD1 matches 8 bases. V was clipped by 4 bases and J by 4 bases; unmatched bases: 11. Germline loops: CDR1 LNHDA, CDR2 SQIVND (reference sequence). The CDR3 loop spans 17 amino acids. As DNA, the CDR3 is TGTGCCAGTAGTACGAACCAGGGGGCGCAGGGCACCGGGGAGCTGTTTTTT. It codes for CASSTNQGAQGTGELFF.

This chain connects TRBV28 to TRBJ2-7; 9 positions agree with TRBD1. Trimming took 3 bases from V and 5 from J; bases not matched to a gene: 5. Germline CDR1 and CDR2: MDHEN and SYDVKM. This CDR3 spans 14 amino acids. CDR3 sequence: CASSFRGTGNEQYF. CDR3 nucleotides: TGTGCCAGCAGTTTTAGAGGGACAGGGAACGAGCAGTACTTC.

V gene TRBV5-5 combines with J gene TRBJ2-7, with 7 nucleotides matching TRBD1. CDR3 length: 16 residues. J was trimmed by 2 bases and V by 2 bases; bases with no gene match: 10. The germline V gene encodes CDR1 SGHKS and CDR2 YYEKEE (reference sequence). The CDR3 is CASSLPQTGRPYEQYF. Here the CDR3 DNA reads TGTGCCAGCAGCTTACCCCAGACAGGGCGACCCTACGAGCAGTACTTC.

The chain couples TRBV5-1 to TRBJ2-7, with 9 bases matching TRBD1. The CDR3 is made up of 16 amino acids. The V gene end was trimmed by 2 bases and the J gene end by 1 base; junction bases not matched to a gene: 7. Germline CDR1 SGHRS, CDR2 YFSETQ. In DNA form, the CDR3 reads TGCGCCAGCAGCTTTCCGGCGGGACAGGGTTCCTACGAGCAGTACTTC. It codes for CASSFPAGQGSYEQYF.

The chain joins TRBV7-3 to TRBJ2-2; tentatively, D is TRBD1 (6 bases). V was clipped by 5 bases and J by 3 bases, with 16 bases between them. The CDR3 length is 16 residues. Per the germline V gene, CDR1 is SGHTA and CDR2 is FQGTGA. The DNA for the CDR3 is TGTGCCAGCAGCCCGGAGACAGGTGAAGACACCGGGGAGCTGTTTTTT. Protein sequence: CASSPETGEDTGELFF.

This chain joins TRBV12-1 and TRBJ2-1; the table's D call of TRBD2 was not tested on the DNA. TRBV12-1 is a documented pseudogene. CDR3 length: 16 amino acids. The CDR3 loop reads CASSSQTSGKGNEQFF. The CDR3 coding sequence is TGTGCCAGCAGCTCCCAAACTAGCGGGAAGGGCAATGAGCAGTTCTTC.

This clone was seen a single time. The chain is built from TRBV4-3 and TRBJ2-7; 9 bases map to TRBD2. Germline lookup yields CDR1 LGHNA and CDR2 YSLEER. J was trimmed by 0 bases and V by 1 base; bases with no gene match: 4. The CDR3 sequence is 16 residues long. The chain's CDR3 is CASSQGLAGTSYEQYF. CDR3 DNA: TGCGCCAGCAGCCAAGGTCTAGCGGGGACCTCCTACGAGCAGTACTTC.

The gene calls are TRBV18 and TRBJ1-1, with D hard to call. Germline CDR1 KGHSH, CDR2 LQKENI. V was shortened by 5 bases and J by 1 base, with 8 bases between the two germline ends. The CDR3 covers 13 residues. The CDR3 region is CASSAGRNTEAFF. The CDR3 DNA follows: TGTGCCAGCTCAGCCGGTCGGAACACTGAAGCTTTCTTT. Variable domain in full (rest from reference TRBV18 and TRBJ1-1): NAGVMQNPRHLVRRRGQEARLRCSPMKGHSHVYWYRQLPEEGLKFMVYLQKENIIDESGMPKERFSAEFPKEGPSILRIQQVVRGDSAAYFCASSAGRNTEAFFGQGTRLTVV.

The chain uses TRBV7-2 and TRBJ2-3; maybe TRBD2 (5 bases). V lost 5 bases to trimming and J lost 0 bases, with 15 bases between them. This CDR3 has 16 residues. The germline V gene has CDR1 SGHTA and CDR2 FQGNSA. The CDR3 protein is CASSPRLTGSTDTQYF. The CDR3 DNA reads as TGTGCCAGCAGCCCTCGACTAACGGGAAGCACAGATACGCAGTATTTT.

This sequence joins TRBV4-1 and TRBJ2-1, with D tentatively TRBD1 (5 bases). This CDR3 has 17 amino acids. The germline V and J ends were trimmed by 2 bases and 4 bases, with 18 bases remaining between them. Germline CDR1 reads MGHRA; CDR2 reads YSYEKL. CDR3 sequence reads: CASSQTRVGLVYNEQFF. CDR3 DNA sequence: TGCGCCAGCAGCCAAACAAGAGTGGGGCTTGTTTACAATGAGCAGTTCTTC.